The sample holds many counts of the clone carrying this T cell receptor (beta chain). As TCR cDNA was made by 5'RACE template switching, a universal primer site and UMIs were added. In TCRdb, the 5' RACE reads were re-called with MiXCR into one record per CDR3 protein. The table records around 310,000 distinct CDR3 sequences, about 4% of them present only once. Germline CDR1 is KGHSH and CDR2 is LQKENI. The CDR3 has 14 residues. The V end was cut by 4 bases, the J end by 1 base, with 10 bases between. The sample is drawn from a study of T cells after yellow fever vaccination. Source: PBMCs, taken 5 days after the yellow fever booster vaccination. This TCR came from a young man who received the YFV17D yellow fever vaccine. The chain has TRBV18 and TRBJ1-1; D is ambiguous. This chain's CDR3 is CASSLSPENTEAFF. CDR3 in DNA: TGTGCCAGCTCACTTTCGCCGGAGAACACTGAAGCTTTCTTT.